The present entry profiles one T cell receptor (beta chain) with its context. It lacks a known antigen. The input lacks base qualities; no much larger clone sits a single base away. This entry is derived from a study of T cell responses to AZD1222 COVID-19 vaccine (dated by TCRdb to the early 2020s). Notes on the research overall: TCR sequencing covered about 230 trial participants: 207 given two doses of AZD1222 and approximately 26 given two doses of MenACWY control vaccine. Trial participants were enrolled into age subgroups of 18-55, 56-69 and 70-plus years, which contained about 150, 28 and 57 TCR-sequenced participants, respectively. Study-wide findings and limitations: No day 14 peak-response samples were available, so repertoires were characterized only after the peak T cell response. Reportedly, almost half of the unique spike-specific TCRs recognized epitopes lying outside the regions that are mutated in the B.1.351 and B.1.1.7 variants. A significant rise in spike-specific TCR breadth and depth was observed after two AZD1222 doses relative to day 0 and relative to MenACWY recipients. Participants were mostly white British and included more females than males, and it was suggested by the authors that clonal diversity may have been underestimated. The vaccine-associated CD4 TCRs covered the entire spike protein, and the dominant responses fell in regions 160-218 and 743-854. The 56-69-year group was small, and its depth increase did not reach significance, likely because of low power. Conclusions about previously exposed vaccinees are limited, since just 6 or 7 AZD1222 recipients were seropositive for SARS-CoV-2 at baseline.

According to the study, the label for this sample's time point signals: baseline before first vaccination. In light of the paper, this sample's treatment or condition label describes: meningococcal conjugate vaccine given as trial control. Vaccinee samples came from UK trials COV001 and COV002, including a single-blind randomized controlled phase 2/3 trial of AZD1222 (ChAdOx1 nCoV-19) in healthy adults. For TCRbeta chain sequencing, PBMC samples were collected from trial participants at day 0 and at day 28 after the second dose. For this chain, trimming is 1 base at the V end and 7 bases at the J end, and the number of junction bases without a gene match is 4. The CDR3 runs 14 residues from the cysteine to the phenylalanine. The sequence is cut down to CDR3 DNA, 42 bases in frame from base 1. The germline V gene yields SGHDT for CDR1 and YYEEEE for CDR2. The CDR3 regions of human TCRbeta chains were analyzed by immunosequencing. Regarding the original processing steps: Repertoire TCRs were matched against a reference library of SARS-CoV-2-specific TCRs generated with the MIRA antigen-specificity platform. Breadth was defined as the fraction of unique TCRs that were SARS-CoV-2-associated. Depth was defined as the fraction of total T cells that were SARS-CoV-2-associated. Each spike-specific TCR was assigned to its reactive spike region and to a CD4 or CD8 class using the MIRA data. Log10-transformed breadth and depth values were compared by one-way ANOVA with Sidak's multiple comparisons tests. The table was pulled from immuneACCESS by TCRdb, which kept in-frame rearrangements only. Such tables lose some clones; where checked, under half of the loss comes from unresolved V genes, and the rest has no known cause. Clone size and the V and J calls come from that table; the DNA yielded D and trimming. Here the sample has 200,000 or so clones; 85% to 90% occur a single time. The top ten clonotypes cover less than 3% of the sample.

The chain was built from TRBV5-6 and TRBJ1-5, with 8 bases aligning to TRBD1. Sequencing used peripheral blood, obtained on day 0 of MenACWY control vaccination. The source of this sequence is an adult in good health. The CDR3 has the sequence CASSLQGAWQPQHF. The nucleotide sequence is TGTGCCAGCAGCTTGCAGGGGGCTTGGCAGCCCCAGCATTTT.